The 30 T cell receptor beta chains listed next were all sequenced from one sample in a study of CD8+CD57+ T cells in acquired aplastic anemia. The TCR beta profiling, which covered VDJ combination and CDR3 sequence, was carried out using genomic DNA as the template. TCRdb itself ran the reads through MiXCR, one entry per CDR3 protein. The top ten clones hold roughly 46% of a sample with approximately 190,000 distinct CDR3 sequences, about 64% of them seen once. Material for sequencing was sorted CD4+, CD8+, or CD8+CD57+ T cells (not recorded which) from PBMCs. These receptors came from a human donor with severe aplastic anemia or a healthy control (not recorded which).

This clonotype was picked up one time. The chain has TRBV20-1 and TRBJ2-5, with D uncertain. Trimming took 0 bases from V and 7 from J, leaving 9 bases between them. The CDR3 is 12 amino acids. The V gene's germline CDR1 is DFQATT and CDR2 SNEGSKA (reference sequence). The DNA for the CDR3 is TGCAGTGCTAGAGATCTCACTACGACCCAGTACTTC. This codes for CSARDLTTTQYF.

The CDR3, as DNA: TGTGCCACCAGTCGACAGGGCAATCAGCCCCAGCATTTT. It is translated as CATSRQGNQPQHF. The rearrangement uses TRBV24-1 and TRBJ1-5; tentatively, D is TRBD1 (6 bases). The CDR3 has 13 amino acids. Germline V gives CDR1 KGHDR, CDR2 SFDVKD. Trimming took 6 bases from V and 2 from J, leaving 7 bases between them.

J is TRBJ2-7 and V is TRBV24-1, with D possibly TRBD1 on 6 matching bases. The length of the CDR3 is 15 residues. Between the trimmed V and J ends, which lost 0 bases and 5 bases, there was a span of 13 bases. The germline V gene has CDR1 KGHDR and CDR2 SFDVKD. The CDR3 reads CATSDLQGGKHEQYF. The DNA for the CDR3 is TGTGCCACCAGTGATTTGCAAGGGGGAAAGCACGAGCAGTACTTC.

This CDR3 is CASSQGHYEQYF. CDR3 coding DNA: TGTGCCAGCAGCCAAGGACACTACGAGCAGTACTTC. The chain has TRBV14 and TRBJ2-7; no firm D call. Germline CDR1 and CDR2: SGHDN and FVKESK. The ends were cut back, 1 base at V and 3 bases at J, with 4 bases in the middle. This CDR3 is 12 amino acids long.

This chain connects TRBV5-1 to TRBJ2-7; 9 nucleotides line up with TRBD2. The V gene's germline CDR1 is SGHRS and CDR2 YFSETQ. This CDR3 has 15 amino acids. The ends lost 0 bases at V and 5 bases at J; junction bases unmatched: 6. The CDR3 loop reads CASSLAGLAADEQYF. CDR3 DNA sequence: TGCGCCAGCAGCTTGGCGGGACTAGCCGCGGACGAGCAGTACTTC.

This clonotype is a singleton in its sample. V gene TRBV7-9 combines with J gene TRBJ1-5; no clear D. This CDR3 region has 13 residues. The V gene lost 5 bases and the J gene lost 5 bases, with 10 bases spanning the gap. The germline CDR1 and CDR2 sequences are SEHNR and FQNEAQ (reference sequence). The CDR3 sequence is CASSTSGDQPQHF. In nucleotides, the CDR3 is TGTGCCAGCAGCACCTCGGGCGATCAGCCCCAGCATTTT.

The chain employs TRBV19 and TRBJ1-2; D not resolved. Trimming shortened V by 7 bases and J by 3 bases, and 12 bases separated the two germline ends. The CDR3 runs 13 residues. Per the germline V gene, CDR1 is LNHDA and CDR2 is SQIVND (reference sequence). This chain's CDR3 is CASMATLYYGYTF. The CDR3 coding sequence is TGTGCCAGTATGGCGACACTATACTATGGCTACACCTTC.

This rearrangement joins TRBV20-1 to TRBJ2-1, with D possibly being TRBD1 (5 bases). V lost 2 bases and J lost 1, with 15 bases in between. The CDR3 is 16 amino acids. The germline gives CDR1 DFQATT, CDR2 SNEGSKA (reference sequence). The DNA for the CDR3 is TGCAGTGCTAGAAGGACAAGTACGCTATCCTACAATGAGCAGTTCTTC. As protein: CSARRTSTLSYNEQFF.

This clonotype was observed once. With a much larger clone just one base away, this may be a read error. J is TRBJ1-6 and V is TRBV28; D possibly corresponds to TRBD1 (5 bases). Germline V gene lookup returns CDR1 MDHEN and CDR2 SYDVKM. This CDR3 comprises 13 residues. This chain's CDR3 is CASSPIGTSPLRF. The CDR3, as DNA: TGTGCCAGCAGTCCAATAGGGACTTCACCCCTCCGCTTT.

This clonotype was observed a handful of times. The rearrangement links TRBV7-2 to TRBJ2-7; D perhaps matches TRBD2 (5 bases). Per the germline V gene, CDR1 is SGHTA and CDR2 is FQGNSA. V lost 5 bases, J lost 4 bases, and 18 bases lay in between. The CDR3 has 15 amino acids. CDR3 in DNA: TGTGCCAGCAGCACAGAGGCGGGTTCTAGTTACGAGCAGTACTTC. Its translation: CASSTEAGSSYEQYF.

The chain employs TRBV9 and TRBJ2-1; D perhaps matches TRBD1 (5 bases). Germline CDR1 is SGDLS and CDR2 is YYNGEE. The ends were cut back, 3 bases at V and 2 bases at J, with 9 bases in the middle. The CDR3 runs to 14 residues. CDR3 DNA sequence: TGTGCCAGCAGCGCGGCAGGGACCTACAATGAGCAGTTCTTC. This translates into CASSAAGTYNEQFF.

The chain has TRBV10-3 and TRBJ2-1; TRBD2 matches at 7 bases. Trimming took 3 bases from V and 2 from J; bases not matched to a gene: 1. This CDR3 is 14 amino acids long. Germline assignment: CDR1 ENHRY and CDR2 SYGVKD. In nucleotides, the CDR3 is TGTGCCATCAGTGAAGGGACTACCTACAATGAGCAGTTCTTC. This sequence encodes CAISEGTTYNEQFF.

The J gene is TRBJ2-4, the V gene TRBV20-1; unclear D gene. CDR1 DFQATT and CDR2 SNEGSKA come from the germline V gene (reference sequence). The V gene lost 6 bases and the J gene lost 0 bases, with 9 bases spanning the gap. The CDR3 totals 13 residues. The CDR3 DNA follows: TGCAGTGCCACCCCGGGAGCCAAAAACATTCAGTACTTC. This translates into CSATPGAKNIQYF.

This clonotype was counted a few times. The chain employs TRBV7-9 and TRBJ1-3, with a tentative D call TRBD1 (5 bases). CDR3 length equals 15 residues. Germline V gene sequence: CDR1 SEHNR, CDR2 FQNEAQ (reference sequence). V lost 1 base to trimming and J lost 4 bases, with 11 bases between them. The CDR3 here is CASSLVGPLGNTIYF. CDR3 coding DNA: TGTGCCAGCAGCTTAGTGGGGCCTTTGGGAAACACCATATATTTT. The full variable domain, rest sourced from reference TRBV7-9 and TRBJ1-3, is DTGVSQNPRHKITKRGQNVTFRCDPISEHNRLYWYRQTLGQGPEFLTYFQNEAQLEKSRLLSDRFSAERPKGSFSTLEIQRTEQGDSAMYLCASSLVGPLGNTIYFGEGSWLTVV.

This clonotype appeared a single time. This chain uses TRBV19 with TRBJ1-5, with D possibly matching TRBD1 (5 bases). V was shortened by 10 bases and J by 0 bases, with 13 bases between the two germline ends. This CDR3 is 14 amino acids long. Germline CDR1 and CDR2: LNHDA and SQIVND (reference sequence). The CDR3 loop is CATGDGDSNQPQHF. The CDR3 region has the DNA TGTGCCACCGGGGACGGAGATAGCAATCAGCCCCAGCATTTT.

The gene calls are TRBV6-1 and TRBJ1-1, with 8 bases that match TRBD1. Trimming cost V 7 bases and J 4 bases; bases outside gene matches: 17. CDR3 length equals 17 residues. The V gene's germline CDR1 is MNHNS and CDR2 SASEGT. CDR3 loop: CASMDWGQDRGGTEAFF. The CDR3 bases are TGTGCCAGCATGGATTGGGGGCAAGACAGGGGTGGCACTGAAGCTTTCTTT.

The chain links TRBV7-6 to TRBJ2-2; 7 bases map to TRBD1. The V gene's germline CDR1 is SGHVS and CDR2 FNYEAQ. CDR3 length equals 15 residues. Trimming removed 5 bases from V and 4 bases from J; junction bases left unmatched: 7. CDR3 region: CASSPTGASTGELFF. In DNA form, the CDR3 reads TGTGCCAGCAGCCCCACAGGGGCGAGCACCGGGGAGCTGTTTTTT.

The J gene is TRBJ2-1, the V gene TRBV7-2, with D perhaps matching TRBD2 (5 bases). The CDR3 extends over 15 amino acids. Germline V gives CDR1 SGHTA, CDR2 FQGNSA. V lost 1 base, J lost 2 bases, and 9 bases lay in between. CDR3 nucleotides: TGTGCCAGCAGCTTAGTATCCGGGACCTACAATGAGCAGTTCTTC. This codes for CASSLVSGTYNEQFF.

The chain joins TRBV5-1 to TRBJ1-1; weak D call: TRBD1 (5 bases). V was trimmed by 2 bases and J by 2 bases, leaving 10 bases between them. Germline CDR1 reads SGHRS; CDR2 reads YFSETQ. This CDR3 spans 14 amino acids. As DNA, the CDR3 is TGCGCCAGCAGCTTCAGCAGGGCCAACACTGAAGCTTTCTTT. It specifies CASSFSRANTEAFF.

The gene calls are TRBV20-1 and TRBJ1-5, with D hard to call. Germline V gene sequence: CDR1 DFQATT, CDR2 SNEGSKA (reference sequence). Trimming cost V 0 bases and J 0 bases, with 9 bases left between them. CDR3 length: 15 residues. In DNA, the CDR3 is TGCAGTGCTAGAGATCTTAGCGATAGCAATCAGCCCCAGCATTTT. It yields the protein CSARDLSDSNQPQHF.

The genes are TRBV7-3 and TRBJ2-7; 7 nucleotides line up with TRBD1. The CDR3 runs 15 residues. CDR1 is SGHTA and CDR2 is FQGTGA in the germline V gene. J was trimmed by 1 base and V by 6 bases; bases with no gene match: 9. The CDR3 sequence: CASSSGTDDSYEQYF. The CDR3, as DNA: TGTGCCAGCAGTTCTGGGACAGATGATTCCTACGAGCAGTACTTC.

The chain uses TRBV7-9 and TRBJ2-2; 7 bases line up with TRBD2. CDR1 SEHNR and CDR2 FQNEAQ come from the germline V gene (reference sequence). The CDR3 extends over 12 amino acids. With 3 bases clipped from V and 11 bases from J, the junction kept 3 bases outside the gene matches. CDR3 DNA sequence: TGTGCCAGCAGCTTTGGGGGGGGTGAGCTGTTTTTT. Translating it yields CASSFGGGELFF.

In DNA, the CDR3 is TGTGCCACCCGACAGGAAGATACGCAGTATTTT. This codes for CATRQEDTQYF. The chain has TRBV2 and TRBJ2-3, with TRBD1 as a possible D gene (6 bases). The CDR3 extends over 11 amino acids. Per germline, CDR1 SNHLY and CDR2 FYNNEI. V lost 10 bases and J 5 bases, leaving 10 bases between the germline ends.

CDR3 sequence reads: CASSESKGGGYGYTF. DNA of the CDR3: TGCGCCAGCAGTGAGTCTAAAGGGGGTGGCTATGGCTACACCTTC. The rearrangement joins TRBV10-2 to TRBJ1-2, with a possible D match to TRBD1 (6 bases). This CDR3 is 15 amino acids long. V lost 0 bases, J lost 4 bases, and 12 bases lay in between. Looked up from germline, CDR1 is WSHSY and CDR2 is SAAADI.

The chain has TRBV6-2 or TRBV6-3 and TRBJ1-2; D is unresolved. CDR3 length equals 14 residues. The V end was cut by 0 bases, the J end by 8 bases, with 13 bases between. Germline loops: CDR1 MNHEY, CDR2 SVGEGT. The CDR3 sequence: CASSYSFDSLGYTF. In DNA, the CDR3 is TGTGCCAGCAGTTACTCGTTCGACTCCCTCGGCTACACCTTC.

The sample holds a few counts of this clonotype. The chain employs TRBV19 and TRBJ2-7; D is uncertain. The V end lost 5 bases, the J end lost 0 bases, and 8 bases lay between the germline ends. The length of the CDR3 is 13 residues. Germline CDR1 and CDR2: LNHDA and SQIVND (reference sequence). In DNA form, the CDR3 reads TGTGCCAGTAGTGTTGGGGTCTCCTACGAGCAGTACTTC. Translating it yields CASSVGVSYEQYF.

CDR3 nucleotides: TGTGCCAGTAGTATTCACGGGACAGCGAATCAGCCCCAGCATTTT. The encoded protein is CASSIHGTANQPQHF. The J gene is TRBJ1-5, the V gene TRBV19; 7 bases align to TRBD1. The CDR3 is made up of 15 amino acids. From germline, CDR1 is LNHDA and CDR2 SQIVND (reference sequence). The junction had 6 bases not matched to a gene; V was cut back by 3 bases and J by 4 bases.

The CDR3 sequence: CASSEGTGNEKLFF. CDR3 coding DNA: TGTGCCAGCAGTGAAGGGACAGGGAACGAAAAACTGTTTTTT. V usage is TRBV2 and J usage is TRBJ1-4; 8 nucleotides match TRBD1. Germline loops: CDR1 SNHLY, CDR2 FYNNEI. This CDR3 has 14 residues. Trimming removed 1 base from V and 8 bases from J; junction bases left unmatched: 3.

The genes are TRBV7-9 and TRBJ2-3, with 8 positions matching TRBD2. Germline V CDR1 and CDR2: SEHNR, FQNEAQ (reference sequence). The CDR3 runs 16 residues. Trimming cost V 1 base and J 3 bases; bases outside gene matches: 6. The CDR3 DNA reads as TGTGCCAGCAGCTTAGGGCCAGCGGGGGCAACAGATACGCAGTATTTT. Amino acids: CASSLGPAGATDTQYF.

Details on this clonotype: Its ends do not fully match the called genes, so a read error is possible. The rearrangement uses TRBV7-3 and TRBJ2-5; the D call may be TRBD1 or TRBD2 (5 bases each). The CDR3 contains 14 residues. Germline CDR1 SGHTA, CDR2 FQGTGA. The CDR3 region has the DNA TGTGCTAGCAGCTTTTCTGGGACGCAAGAGACCCAGTACTTC. Translation: CASSFSGTQETQYF.